This T cell receptor beta chain was captured in a study of T cell clones after liver transplantation. Across the study: A pre-transplant mixed lymphocyte reaction with TCRbeta sequencing defined graft-donor-reactive clones followed in post-transplant blood. Blood was drawn pre-transplant, before withdrawal, and after full or failed withdrawal. Patients counted as tolerant after at least one year off all immunosuppression, enzymes not exceeding twice normal.

General study results and limits: Small, mixed patient groups and varying post-transplant times limit these conclusions.

Here immunoSEQ multiplex PCR was the method, and the copy in TCRdb shows in-frame clones only, minus some. The data contain tens of thousands of clones, 70% of them seen just once; the ten biggest clones take up around 2.8%. This CDR3 spans 14 amino acids. After removal of 3 bases from V and 6 bases from J, the junction contained 7 bases not matched to a gene. Germline CDR1 is SGHDT and CDR2 is YYEEEE. This clone was detected a few times. The antigen is undetermined. The clonotype originates from a human patient who received a liver transplant. The T cells may partly be graft donor cells. The rearrangement links TRBV5-6 to TRBJ1-2; 8 bases align to TRBD1. The starting material was CD4+ T cells from blood, obtained at the approximately 15-month timepoint. The CDR3 coding sequence is TGTGCCAGCAGCTCCATAGGACAGGGTCATGGCTACACCTTC. It yields the protein CASSSIGQGHGYTF.